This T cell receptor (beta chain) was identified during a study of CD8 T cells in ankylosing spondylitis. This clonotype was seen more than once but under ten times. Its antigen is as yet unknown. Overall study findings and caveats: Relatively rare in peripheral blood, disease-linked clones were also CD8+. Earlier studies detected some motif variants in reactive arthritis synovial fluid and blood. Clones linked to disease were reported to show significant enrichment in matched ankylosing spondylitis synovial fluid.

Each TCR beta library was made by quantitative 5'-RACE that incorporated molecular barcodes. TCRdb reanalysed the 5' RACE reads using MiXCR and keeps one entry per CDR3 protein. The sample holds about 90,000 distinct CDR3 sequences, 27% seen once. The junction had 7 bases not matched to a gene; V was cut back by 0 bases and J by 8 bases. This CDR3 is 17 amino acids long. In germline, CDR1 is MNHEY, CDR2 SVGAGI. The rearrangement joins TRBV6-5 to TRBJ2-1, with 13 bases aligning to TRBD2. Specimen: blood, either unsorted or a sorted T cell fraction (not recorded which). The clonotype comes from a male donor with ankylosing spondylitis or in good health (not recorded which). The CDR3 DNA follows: TGTGCCAGCAGTTACTCCGGACTAGCGGGAGCTATCTATGAGCAGTTCTTC. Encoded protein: CASSYSGLAGAIYEQFF.